What follows describes a single T cell receptor (beta chain). The data originate from a study of shared clonotypes between healthy human individuals. Terminally differentiated effector memory CD45RA+ cells were excluded by CCR7 positive selection of CD45RO-negative cells. Deep was the level used in running the assay. Method: immunoSEQ multiplex PCR; TCRdb's copy keeps in-frame clones and lacks some. Among about 2 million clones listed, approximately 95% were seen once. This CDR3 contains 14 residues. V lost 0 bases and J 0 bases, leaving 4 bases between the germline ends. Per the germline V gene, CDR1 is MNHNY and CDR2 is SVGAGI (reference sequence).

V and J are TRBV6-6 and TRBJ2-3, with D hard to call. This TCR derives from a man between 18 and 35 years old in good health. The specimen was naive CD8+ T cells sorted from blood. The CDR3: CASSYSGSTDTQYF. The CDR3 DNA reads as TGTGCCAGCAGTTACTCGGGCAGCACAGATACGCAGTATTTT.